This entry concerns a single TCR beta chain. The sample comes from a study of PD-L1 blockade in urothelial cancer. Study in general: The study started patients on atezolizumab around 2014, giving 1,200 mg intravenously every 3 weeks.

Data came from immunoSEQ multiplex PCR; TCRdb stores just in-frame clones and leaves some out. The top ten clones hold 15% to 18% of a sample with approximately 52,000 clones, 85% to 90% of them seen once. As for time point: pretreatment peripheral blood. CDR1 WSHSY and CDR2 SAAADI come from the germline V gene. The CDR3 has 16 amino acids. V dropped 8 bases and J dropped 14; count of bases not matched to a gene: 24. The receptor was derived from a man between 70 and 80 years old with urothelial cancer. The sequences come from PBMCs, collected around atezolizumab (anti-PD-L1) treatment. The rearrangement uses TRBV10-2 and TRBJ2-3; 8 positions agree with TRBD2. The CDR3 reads CASLAPGLEIFRYAYF. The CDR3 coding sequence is TGCGCCAGCCTCGCTCCGGGACTAGAAATCTTCAGATACGCGTATTTT.